This TCR beta chain was recovered during a study of identical twins. Study-wide findings and caveats: A cross-sectional statistical analysis, not follow-up of the same donors, supported the conclusions.

Germline CDR1 and CDR2: MNHNS and SASEGT. This CDR3 comprises 14 residues. Unmatched junction bases numbered 7, after V lost 7 bases and J lost 6 bases. MiXCR, applied by TCRdb to the 5' RACE reads, yields one record per CDR3 protein. The sample contains just over 500,000 distinct CDR3 sequences, roughly a fifth of which appear only once. This clonotype was counted between two and nine times. Its target is unknown. Separately, the same data were catalogued under a study of T cells expressing NK-cell markers. That paper adds: It was sorted CD3+CD56-NKG2C+, CD3+CD56+NKG2C- and CD3+CD56+NKG2C+ T cells that provided the TCR beta repertoires.

Sequenced input: CD4+ T cells sorted from blood. The clonotype was recovered from a young woman in good health. The chain couples TRBV6-1 to TRBJ2-1, with TRBD1 matching over 9 bases. CDR3 sequence: CASTDRGTPNEQFF. The CDR3 bases are TGTGCCAGCACAGACAGGGGGACCCCCAATGAGCAGTTCTTC.